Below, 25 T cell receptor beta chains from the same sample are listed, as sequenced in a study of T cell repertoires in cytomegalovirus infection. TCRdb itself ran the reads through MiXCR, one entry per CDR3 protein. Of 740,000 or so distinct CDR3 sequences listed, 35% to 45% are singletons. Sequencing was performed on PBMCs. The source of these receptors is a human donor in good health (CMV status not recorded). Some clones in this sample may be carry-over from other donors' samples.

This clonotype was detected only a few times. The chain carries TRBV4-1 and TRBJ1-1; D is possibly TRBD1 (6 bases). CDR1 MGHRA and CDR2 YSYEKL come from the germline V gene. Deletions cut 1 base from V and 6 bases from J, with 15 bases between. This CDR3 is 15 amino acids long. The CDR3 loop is CASSQGQVVRSEAFF. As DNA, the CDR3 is TGCGCCAGCAGCCAAGGACAGGTTGTCAGGTCTGAAGCTTTCTTT.

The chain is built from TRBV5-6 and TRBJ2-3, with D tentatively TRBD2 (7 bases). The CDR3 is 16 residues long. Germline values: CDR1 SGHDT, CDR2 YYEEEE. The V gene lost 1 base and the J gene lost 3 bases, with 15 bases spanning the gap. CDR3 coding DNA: TGTGCCAGCAGCTTGTTGGGCAGGGGAGGGACAGATACGCAGTATTTT. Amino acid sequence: CASSLLGRGGTDTQYF.

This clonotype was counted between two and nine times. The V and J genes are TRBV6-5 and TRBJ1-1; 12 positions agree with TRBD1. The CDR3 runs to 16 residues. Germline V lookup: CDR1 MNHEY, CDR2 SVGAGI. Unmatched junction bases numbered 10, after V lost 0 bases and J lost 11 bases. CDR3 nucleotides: TGTGCCAGCAGTTACTCGATGGTAGGGACAGGGGGCTCGGCTTTCTTT. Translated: CASSYSMVGTGGSAFF.

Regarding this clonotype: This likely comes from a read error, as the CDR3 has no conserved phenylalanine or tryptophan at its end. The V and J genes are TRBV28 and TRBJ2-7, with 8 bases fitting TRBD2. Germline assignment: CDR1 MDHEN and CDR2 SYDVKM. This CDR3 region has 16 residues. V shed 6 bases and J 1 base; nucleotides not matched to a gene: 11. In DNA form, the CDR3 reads TGTGCCAGCAGGGAGGGAACTAGCGGACTATCCTACGAGCAGTACTTA. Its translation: CASREGTSGLSYEQYL.

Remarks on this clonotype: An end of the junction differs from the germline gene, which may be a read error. Here the CDR3 reads CASSRTGWPPANTGELFF. The CDR3 DNA follows: TGTGCTAGCAGCCGGACGGGGTGGCCGCCGGCGAACACCGGGGAGCTGTTTTTT. The V and J genes are TRBV7-7 and TRBJ2-2; tentatively, D is TRBD2 (5 bases). CDR1 is SSHAT, CDR2 FNYEAQ, per germline (reference sequence). The CDR3 is 18 residues long.

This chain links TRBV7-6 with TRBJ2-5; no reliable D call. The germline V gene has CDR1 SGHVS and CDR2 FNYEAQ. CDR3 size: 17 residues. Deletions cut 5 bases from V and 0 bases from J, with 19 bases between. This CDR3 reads CASSLLTAYQYQETQYF. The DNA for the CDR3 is TGTGCCAGCAGCCTACTGACTGCATACCAGTACCAAGAGACCCAGTACTTC.

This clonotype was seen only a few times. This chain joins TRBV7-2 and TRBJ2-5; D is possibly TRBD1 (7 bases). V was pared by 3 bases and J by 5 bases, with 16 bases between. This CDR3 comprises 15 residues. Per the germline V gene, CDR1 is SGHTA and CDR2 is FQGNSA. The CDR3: CASSLASRGRETQYF. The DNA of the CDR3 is TGTGCCAGCAGCTTGGCTAGCAGGGGGAGGGAGACCCAGTACTTC. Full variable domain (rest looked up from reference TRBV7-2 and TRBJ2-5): GAGVSQSPSNKVTEKGKDVELRCDPISGHTALYWYRQSLGQGLEFLIYFQGNSAPDKSGLPSDRFSAERTGGSVSTLTIQRTQQEDSAVYLCASSLASRGRETQYFGPGTRLLVL.

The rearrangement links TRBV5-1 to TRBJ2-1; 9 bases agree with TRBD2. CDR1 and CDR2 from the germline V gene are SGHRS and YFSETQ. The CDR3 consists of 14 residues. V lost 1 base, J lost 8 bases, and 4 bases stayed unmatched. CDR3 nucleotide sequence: TGCGCCAGCAGCTTGAGCGGGGGGCTGGATGAGCAGTTCTTC. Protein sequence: CASSLSGGLDEQFF.

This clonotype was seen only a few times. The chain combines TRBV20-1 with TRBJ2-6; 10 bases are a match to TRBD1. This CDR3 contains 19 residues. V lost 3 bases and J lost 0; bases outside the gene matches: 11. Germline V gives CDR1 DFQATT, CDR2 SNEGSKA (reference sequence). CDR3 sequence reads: CSASLQRWTGGSGANVLTF. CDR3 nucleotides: TGCAGTGCTAGTCTTCAACGGTGGACAGGGGGCTCTGGGGCCAACGTCCTGACTTTC.

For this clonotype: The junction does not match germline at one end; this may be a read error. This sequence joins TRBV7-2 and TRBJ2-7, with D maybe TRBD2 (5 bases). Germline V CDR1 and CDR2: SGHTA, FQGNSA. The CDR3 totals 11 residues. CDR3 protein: CASSSAYEQDF. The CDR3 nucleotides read TGTGCCAGCAGCTCCGCCTACGAGCAGGACTTT.

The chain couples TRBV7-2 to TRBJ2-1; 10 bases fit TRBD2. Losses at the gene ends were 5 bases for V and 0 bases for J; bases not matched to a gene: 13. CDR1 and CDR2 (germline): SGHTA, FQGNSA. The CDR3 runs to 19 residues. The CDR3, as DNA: TGTGCCAGCAGCCCCGGGACTAGCGTATTACGGAGCTCCTACAATGAGCAGTTCTTC. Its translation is CASSPGTSVLRSSYNEQFF.

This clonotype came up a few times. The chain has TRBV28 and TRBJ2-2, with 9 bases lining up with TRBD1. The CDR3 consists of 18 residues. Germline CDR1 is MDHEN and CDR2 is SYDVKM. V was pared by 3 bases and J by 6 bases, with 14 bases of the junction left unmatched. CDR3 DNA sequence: TGTGCCAGCAGTTTTCCCTGGACAGGGGAGTTGCTCGCCGGGGAGCTGTTTTTT. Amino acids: CASSFPWTGELLAGELFF.

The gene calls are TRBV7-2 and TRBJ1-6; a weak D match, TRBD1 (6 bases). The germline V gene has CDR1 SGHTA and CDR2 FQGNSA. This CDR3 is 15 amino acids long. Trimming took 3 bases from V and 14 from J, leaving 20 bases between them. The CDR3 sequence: CASSFGLTGKGTLHF. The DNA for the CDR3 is TGTGCCAGCAGCTTTGGGCTGACAGGAAAGGGAACCCTCCACTTT.

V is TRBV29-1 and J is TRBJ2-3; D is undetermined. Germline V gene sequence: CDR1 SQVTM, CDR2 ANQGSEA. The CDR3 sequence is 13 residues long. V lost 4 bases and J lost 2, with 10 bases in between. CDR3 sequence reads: CSVAWRFTDTQYF. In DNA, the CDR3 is TGCAGCGTTGCCTGGCGGTTCACAGATACGCAGTATTTT.

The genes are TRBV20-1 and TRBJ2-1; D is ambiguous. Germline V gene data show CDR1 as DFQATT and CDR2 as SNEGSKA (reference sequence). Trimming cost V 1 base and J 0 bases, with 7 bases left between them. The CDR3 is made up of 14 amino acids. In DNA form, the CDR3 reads TGCAGTGCTAGAGCGGTTAGCTCCTACAATGAGCAGTTCTTC. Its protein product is CSARAVSSYNEQFF.

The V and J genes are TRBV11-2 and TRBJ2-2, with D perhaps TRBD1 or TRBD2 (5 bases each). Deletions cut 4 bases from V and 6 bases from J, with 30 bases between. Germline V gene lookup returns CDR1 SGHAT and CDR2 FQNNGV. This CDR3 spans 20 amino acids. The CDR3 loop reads CASSSIRTNSGLTVSGELFF. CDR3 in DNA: TGTGCCAGCAGCTCTATACGGACAAATTCGGGGCTAACAGTATCCGGGGAGCTGTTTTTT.

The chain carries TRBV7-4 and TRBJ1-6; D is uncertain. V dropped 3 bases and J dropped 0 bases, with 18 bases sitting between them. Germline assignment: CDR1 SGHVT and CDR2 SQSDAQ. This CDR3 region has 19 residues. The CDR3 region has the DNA TGTGCCAGCAGCTTGGATCCCGAGTTGGGAGGCTCCTATAATTCACCCCTCCACTTT. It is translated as CASSLDPELGGSYNSPLHF.

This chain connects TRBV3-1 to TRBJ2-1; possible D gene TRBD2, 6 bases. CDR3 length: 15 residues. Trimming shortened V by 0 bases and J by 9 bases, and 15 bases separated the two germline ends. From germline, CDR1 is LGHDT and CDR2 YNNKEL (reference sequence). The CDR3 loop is CASSQDLAGIGEQFF. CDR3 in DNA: TGTGCCAGCAGCCAAGATCTGGCGGGAATCGGTGAGCAGTTCTTC.

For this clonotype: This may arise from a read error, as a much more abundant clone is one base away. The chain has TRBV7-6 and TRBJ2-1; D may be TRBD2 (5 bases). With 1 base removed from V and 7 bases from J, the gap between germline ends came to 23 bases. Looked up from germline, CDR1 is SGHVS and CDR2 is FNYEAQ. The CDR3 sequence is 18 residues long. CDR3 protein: CASSLVPLVGVFTNEQFF. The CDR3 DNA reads TGTGCCAGCAGCTTAGTTCCCTTAGTGGGAGTGTTTACTAATGAGCAGTTCTTC.

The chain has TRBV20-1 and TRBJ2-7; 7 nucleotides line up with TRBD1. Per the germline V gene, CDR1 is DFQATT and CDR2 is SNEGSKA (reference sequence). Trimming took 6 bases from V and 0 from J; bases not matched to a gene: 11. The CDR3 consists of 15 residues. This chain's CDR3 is CSADGKQGSSYEQYF. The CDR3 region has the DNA TGCAGTGCGGACGGCAAACAGGGGAGCTCCTACGAGCAGTACTTC.

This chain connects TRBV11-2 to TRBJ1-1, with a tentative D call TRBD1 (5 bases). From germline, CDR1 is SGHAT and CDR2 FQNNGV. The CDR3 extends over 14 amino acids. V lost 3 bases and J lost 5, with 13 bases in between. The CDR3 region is CASSLDTRGTEAFF. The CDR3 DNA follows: TGTGCCAGCAGCTTGGACACACGGGGGACTGAAGCTTTCTTT.

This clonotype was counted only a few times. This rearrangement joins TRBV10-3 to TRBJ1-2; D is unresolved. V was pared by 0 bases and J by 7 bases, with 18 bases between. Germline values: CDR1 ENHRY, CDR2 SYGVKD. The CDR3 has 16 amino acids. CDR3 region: CAISESSQPGLGGYTF. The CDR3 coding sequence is TGTGCCATCAGTGAGTCGAGCCAGCCGGGATTGGGTGGCTACACCTTC.

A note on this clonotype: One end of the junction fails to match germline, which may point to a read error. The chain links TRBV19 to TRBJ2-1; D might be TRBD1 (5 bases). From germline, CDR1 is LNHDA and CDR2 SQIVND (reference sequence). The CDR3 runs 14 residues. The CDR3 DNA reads TGTGCCAGTACCCAAGGGGCTGGATACAAGGAGCAGTTCTTC. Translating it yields CASTQGAGYKEQFF.

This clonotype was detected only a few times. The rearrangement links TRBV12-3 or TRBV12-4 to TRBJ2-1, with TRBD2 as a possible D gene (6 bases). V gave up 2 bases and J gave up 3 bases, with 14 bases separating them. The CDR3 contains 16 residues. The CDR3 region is CASSLTVAEHYNEQFF. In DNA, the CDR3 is TGTGCCAGCAGTTTAACGGTAGCGGAGCACTACAATGAGCAGTTCTTC.

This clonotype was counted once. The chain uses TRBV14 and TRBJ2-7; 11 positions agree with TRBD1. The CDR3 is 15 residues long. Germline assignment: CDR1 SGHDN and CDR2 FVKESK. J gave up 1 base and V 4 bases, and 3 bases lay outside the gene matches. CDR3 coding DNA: TGTGCCAGCAGCCGGGACAGGGGGATTTCCTACGAGCAGTACTTC. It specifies CASSRDRGISYEQYF.